This is a list of T cell receptor beta chains from one sample in a study of cytomegalovirus exposure and HLA in healthy donors. TCRdb keeps only in-frame clones here, not all; method: immunoSEQ multiplex PCR. The table shows approximately 120,000 clones, with roughly 10% occurring only once. The sample was PBMCs. Every receptor here comes from a woman aged 18-35 years in good health and CMV-seropositive. CDR3s include the opening cysteine and the closing phenylalanine or tryptophan. D genes are given only for firm matches. Rows may omit the clone size; those that give it use once, few, many or a size class.

>TRBD2|NA|TRBJ2-5|TRBV19
TGTGCCAGTAGTACGGGCGCGGGGAGGGGAGAGACCCAGTACTTC
CASSTGAGRGETQYF
>NA|NA|TRBJ2-1|TRBV5-6
TGTGCCAGCAGCTTCTCAGTAGCGGACGAGCAGTTCTTC
CASSFSVADEQFF
>NA|NA|TRBJ1-1|TRBV30
TGTGCCTGGAGTGGGGCCCTAGGGGTCACTGAAGCTTTCTTT
CAWSGALGVTEAFF
>NA|NA|TRBJ2-7|TRBV28
TGTGCCAGCAGGGGCTCGAAGGGTCAGGGGGGATACGAGCAGTACTTC
CASRGSKGQGGYEQYF
>NA|few|TRBJ2-7|TRBV28
TGTGCCAGCAGTCTACCAGGGTTTCAAACCTACGAGCAGTACTTC
CASSLPGFQTYEQYF
>TRBD2|NA|TRBJ2-7|TRBV28
TGTGCCAGCAGTTTACCGGCTAGCGGGAAATACGAGCAGTACTTC
CASSLPASGKYEQYF
>TRBD1|NA|TRBJ2-1|TRBV7-9
TGTGCCAGCAGAGAGACAGGGGGGAAAGGTGAGCAGTTCTTC
CASRETGGKGEQFF
>NA|few|TRBJ1-2|TRBV27
TGTGCCAGCAGGGGTTGGGACTGGACATCGCACTTC
CASRGWDWTSHF
>NA|NA|TRBJ1-2|TRBV5-1
TGCGCCAGCAGCACACCCTCGGAGATTGGCTACACCTTC
CASSTPSEIGYTF
>TRBD1|NA|TRBJ2-1|TRBV25-1
TGTGCCAGTGGGACAGTTATGAACAATGAGCAGTTCTTC
CASGTVMNNEQFF
>NA|few|TRBJ2-2|TRBV7-8
TGTGCCAGCAGCTTAGGTCCGATCTCGAGCACCGGGGAGCTGTTTTTT
CASSLGPISSTGELFF
>NA|NA|TRBJ1-1|TRBV23-1
TGCGCCAGCAGTCACCTCGGACAGCCCTTGAAGGCTGAAGCTTTCTTT
CASSHLGQPLKAEAFF
>NA|NA|TRBJ2-3|TRBV7-2
TGTGCCAGCAGACGAGGACTGATCACAGATACGCAGTATTTT
CASRRGLITDTQYF
>NA|few|TRBJ1-1|TRBV6-1
TGTGCCAGCAGTGATCGCGCAACGCAGAACACTGAAGCTTTCTTT
CASSDRATQNTEAFF
>NA|few|TRBJ2-7|TRBV6-1
TGTGCCACCAGGGGGGGCGAGCAGTACTTC
CATRGGEQYF
>TRBD1|NA|TRBJ1-2|TRBV4-1
TGCGCCAGCAGCCCGTCGGACAGGGCGTCCGGCTACACCTTC
CASSPSDRASGYTF
>NA|NA|TRBJ1-5|TRBV25-1
TGTGCCAGCAGTGAAGGAGATAGCAATCAGCCCCAGCATTTT
CASSEGDSNQPQHF
>NA|few|TRBJ1-4|TRBV4-1
TGCGCCAGCAGGGACAATTCGGTAACTAATGAAAAACTGTTTTTT
CASRDNSVTNEKLFF
>NA|NA|TRBJ2-7|TRBV30
TGTGCCTGGAGTGTAGGCGGCGAGCAGTCCTTC
CAWSVGGEQSF
>NA|few|TRBJ2-5|TRBV28
TGTGCCAGCAGTTTGGCGGGGGCAGTCCAAGAGACCCAGTACTTC
CASSLAGAVQETQYF
>NA|few|TRBJ2-5|TRBV5-6
TGTGCCAGCAGCGAACCGGACAGGAGGGAAGAGACCCAGTACTTC
CASSEPDRREETQYF
>TRBD2|few|TRBJ2-3|TRBV6-5
TGTGCCAGCAGCCGACTAGCGGGAGGGCCAGATACGCAGTATTTT
CASSRLAGGPDTQYF
>NA|NA|TRBJ1-5|TRBV19
TGTGCCACCGGGGGTATGGGGGGCAATCAGCCCCAGCATTTT
CATGGMGGNQPQHF
>NA|few|TRBJ2-4|TRBV7-9
TGTGCCAGCAGCGATGAGCGTGTAGCCAAAAACATTCAGTACTTC
CASSDERVAKNIQYF
>TRBD1|few|TRBJ2-7|TRBV6-6
TGTGCCAGCAGCCCCCGACAGGGGCATTCCTACGAGCAGTACTTC
CASSPRQGHSYEQYF
>NA|NA|TRBJ1-1|TRBV7-9
TGTGCCAGCAGCTTAGAGTCGGGAGTGAACACTGAAGCTTTCTTT
CASSLESGVNTEAFF
>NA|NA|TRBJ1-1|TRBV5-4
TGTGCCAGCAGCTCCCAGGGGACCACTGAAGCTTTCTTT
CASSSQGTTEAFF
>TRBD1|few|TRBJ1-1|TRBV19
TGTGCCAGTAGTTTACAGGGGGCGTATATGGAAGCTTTCTTT
CASSLQGAYMEAFF
>TRBD1|NA|TRBJ2-3|TRBV30
TGTGCCTGGAGTCGGGACAGGGGAGGTGGCACAGATACGCAGTATTTT
CAWSRDRGGGTDTQYF
>TRBD1|few|TRBJ2-2|TRBV28
TGTGCCAGCAGTACCCCGGGACAGGGTTGGGGGGAGCTGTTTTTT
CASSTPGQGWGELFF
>NA|few|TRBJ1-2|TRBV25-1
TGTGCCAGCAGTGATGGAGGGGTCATTTTCGGGGACTATGGCTACACCTTC
CASSDGGVIFGDYGYTF
>NA|NA|TRBJ1-1|TRBV6-6
TGTGCCAGCAGTGCCCCTAGTGGTGAAGCTTTCTTT
CASSAPSGEAFF
>TRBD1|few|TRBJ1-2|TRBV27
TGTGCCAGCAGAATACAGGGGTTCCCTAACTATGGCTACACCTTC
CASRIQGFPNYGYTF
>NA|few|TRBJ1-1|TRBV27
TGTGCCAGCAGTTACGGGGGGACCACTGAAGCTTTCTTT
CASSYGGTTEAFF
>TRBD1|few|TRBJ2-7|TRBV28
TGTGCCAGCAGTTGGACAGGGAAAAGGGACGAGCAGTACTTC
CASSWTGKRDEQYF
>NA|few|TRBJ1-1|TRBV6-1
TGTGCCAGCGCGGACCGGGGGGGCACTGAAGCTTTCTTT
CASADRGGTEAFF
>NA|few|TRBJ2-1|TRBV27
TGTGCCAGCAGTTTAGGGGGAGGGGGAAACAATGAGCAGTTCTTC
CASSLGGGGNNEQFF
>NA|NA|TRBJ1-5|TRBV6-1
TGTGCCAGCAAGTTGGACACCCAAGGTAATCAGCCCCAGCATTTT
CASKLDTQGNQPQHF
>NA|few|TRBJ2-1|TRBV6-1
TGTGCCAGCAGCCCTCCGTCCTACAATGAGCAGTTCTTC
CASSPPSYNEQFF
>NA|few|TRBJ2-2|TRBV9
TGTGCCAGCAGCCCCCAGACCGGGGAGCTGTTTTTT
CASSPQTGELFF
>NA|few|TRBJ1-2|TRBV5-8
TGTGCCAGCTCCTGGGGACAAGGAAACTATGGCTACACCTTC
CASSWGQGNYGYTF
>NA|few|TRBJ1-2|TRBV16
TGTGCCAGCAGCCTAATGGTCCAGAGCAGACTGGGCTACACCTTC
CASSLMVQSRLGYTF
>TRBD2|few|TRBJ2-5|TRBV29-1
TGCAGCGCGATCACTAGCGGGAGGCAAGAGACCCAGTACTTC
CSAITSGRQETQYF
>NA|NA|TRBJ1-2|TRBV6-1
TGTGCCAGCAGTGAAGAGCCGACTAACTATGGCTACACCTTC
CASSEEPTNYGYTF
>NA|NA|TRBJ1-2|TRBV19
TGTGCCAGTAAGGACAGAGCATACTATGGCTACACCTTC
CASKDRAYYGYTF
>NA|few|TRBJ2-2|TRBV4-1
TGCGCCAGCAGCCAAGAATACCTAGGGGGCACCGGGGAGCTGTTTTTT
CASSQEYLGGTGELFF
>NA|NA|TRBJ2-1|TRBV6-1
TGTGCCAGCAGCGACGACTGGAGCTCCTACAATGAGCAGTTCTTC
CASSDDWSSYNEQFF
>NA|NA|TRBJ1-3|TRBV4-1
TGCGCCAGCAGCCAAGATATCCCAGGCGGAAACACCATATATTTT
CASSQDIPGGNTIYF
>NA|few|TRBJ1-1|TRBV30
TGTGCCTGGAGCCAGGGGCAGGGGACTGAAGCTTTCTTT
CAWSQGQGTEAFF
>NA|few|TRBJ2-5|TRBV7-3
TGTGCCAGCAGCCAAAGCGGGTACGGAGAGACCCAGTACTTC
CASSQSGYGETQYF